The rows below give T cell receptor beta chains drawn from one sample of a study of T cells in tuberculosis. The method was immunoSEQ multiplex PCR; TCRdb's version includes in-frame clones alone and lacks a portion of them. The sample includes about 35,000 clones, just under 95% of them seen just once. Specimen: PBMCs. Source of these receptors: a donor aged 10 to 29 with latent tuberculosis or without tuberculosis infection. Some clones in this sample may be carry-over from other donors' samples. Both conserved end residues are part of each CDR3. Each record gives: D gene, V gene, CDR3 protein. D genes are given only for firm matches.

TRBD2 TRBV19 CASSIAGGPNEQFF
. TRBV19 CASSRPKGSANEKLFF
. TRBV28 CASSSPEAPYEQYF
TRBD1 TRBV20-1 CSVSGGPEAFF
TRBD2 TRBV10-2 CASSENWGAGGPGNEQFF
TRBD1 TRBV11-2 CASSFRGQGFQETQYF
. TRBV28 CASSQGPHEQYF
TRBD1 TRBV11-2 CASSFGTGPTEAFF
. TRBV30 CAWSVAFPYGYTF
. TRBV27 CASRGDIGFF
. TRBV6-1 CAGGRGSSYNEQFF
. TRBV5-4 CASSSGDEKTQYF
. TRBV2 CASRGDFYEQYF
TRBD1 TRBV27 CAPRTGETNYGYTF